Shown below are 29 T cell receptor beta chains from a single sample sequenced in a study of blood T cell repertoires in COVID-19. Profiling relied on immunoSEQ multiplex PCR, and the TCRdb table lists in-frame clones only, not all of them. The sample shows just over 300,000 clones, almost 90% of them seen only once. Sequencing was done on a sample of PBMCs or T cells enriched from blood (not recorded which). The receptors were sampled from a woman in her late teens or twenties with acute COVID-19.

This chain uses TRBV19 with TRBJ1-1; 8 bases are a match to TRBD1. V shed 5 bases, J shed 4 bases, and the junction held 6 bases outside the gene matches. The length of the CDR3 is 14 residues. Per the germline V gene, CDR1 is LNHDA and CDR2 is SQIVND (reference sequence). In DNA form, the CDR3 reads TGTGCCAGTAGTGTTCAGGGGGCCGGCACTGAAGCTTTCTTT. Its protein is CASSVQGAGTEAFF.

V usage is TRBV7-9 and J usage is TRBJ1-6; D gene uncertain. The CDR3 runs to 15 residues. V lost 1 base and J 7 bases, leaving 11 bases between the germline ends. Germline V gene lookup returns CDR1 SEHNR and CDR2 FQNEAQ (reference sequence). CDR3: CASSLGYRRNSPLHF. Here the CDR3 DNA reads TGTGCCAGCAGCTTAGGGTACAGAAGAAATTCACCCCTCCACTTT.

The chain carries TRBV28 and TRBJ1-6; D is possibly TRBD1 (6 bases). Per the germline V gene, CDR1 is MDHEN and CDR2 is SYDVKM. This CDR3 has 15 amino acids. Trimming left V 5 bases short and J 5 bases short, with 13 bases between. CDR3 DNA: TGTGCCAGCAGTCGCGGACAGTCCAATAATTCACCCCTCCACTTT. Its translation: CASSRGQSNNSPLHF.

The chain uses TRBV6-5 and TRBJ2-4, with D perhaps matching TRBD2 (6 bases). From germline, CDR1 is MNHEY and CDR2 SVGAGI. This CDR3 has 13 amino acids. The germline V and J ends were trimmed by 6 bases and 0 bases, with 6 bases remaining between them. DNA of the CDR3: TGTGCCAGCAGGGGGGGAGCCAAAAACATTCAGTACTTC. This gives the protein CASRGGAKNIQYF.

V and J are TRBV2 and TRBJ2-7, with 7 positions matching TRBD2. Per germline, CDR1 SNHLY and CDR2 FYNNEI. The CDR3 length is 13 residues. Trimming took 6 bases from V and 3 from J; bases not matched to a gene: 5. The chain's CDR3 is CASSSGGSYEQYF. The CDR3 nucleotides are TGTGCCAGCAGCTCGGGGGGAAGCTACGAGCAGTACTTC. Filled out from reference TRBV2 and TRBJ2-7, the complete variable domain reads EPEVTQTPSHQVTQMGQEVILRCVPISNHLYFYWYRQILGQKVEFLVSFYNNEISEKSEIFDDQFSVERPDGSNFTLKIRSTKLEDSAMYFCASSSGGSYEQYFGPGTRLTVT.

This clone came up once. V gene TRBV28 combines with J gene TRBJ1-4; D is uncertain. Trimming cost V 4 bases and J 5 bases, with 11 bases left between them. Germline CDR1 reads MDHEN; CDR2 reads SYDVKM. The CDR3 contains 14 residues. The CDR3 region is CASSSQSTNEKLFF. The CDR3 DNA follows: TGTGCCAGCAGTTCGCAGTCGACAAATGAAAAACTGTTTTTT.

V is TRBV28 and J is TRBJ1-6, with D uncertain. CDR3 length: 13 residues. CDR1 is MDHEN, CDR2 SYDVKM, per germline. V was clipped by 4 bases and J by 4 bases, with 5 bases between them. As DNA, the CDR3 is TGTGCCAGCAGTTCACAATATAATTCACCCCTCCACTTT. This gives the protein CASSSQYNSPLHF. The full variable domain, completed using reference TRBV28 and TRBJ1-6, is DVKVTQSSRYLVKRTGEKVFLECVQDMDHENMFWYRQDPGLGLRLIYFSYDVKMKEKGDIPEGYSVSREKKERFSLILESASTNQTSMYLCASSSQYNSPLHFGNGTRLTVT.

This chain uses TRBV19 with TRBJ2-7, with a tentative D call TRBD1 (6 bases). This CDR3 is 16 amino acids long. V lost 3 bases and J lost 0, with 15 bases in between. The germline V gene has CDR1 LNHDA and CDR2 SQIVND (reference sequence). The CDR3 sequence: CASSILVRGASYEQYF. The CDR3 nucleotides read TGTGCCAGTAGTATCTTAGTCAGGGGCGCCTCCTACGAGCAGTACTTC. Using reference TRBV19 and TRBJ2-7 for the parts outside the CDR3, the full variable domain is DGGITQSPKYLFRKEGQNVTLSCEQNLNHDAMYWYRQDPGQGLRLIYYSQIVNDFQKGDIAEGYSVSREKKESFPLTVTSAQKNPTAFYLCASSILVRGASYEQYFGPGTRLTVT.

The chain links TRBV10-3 to TRBJ2-7; 10 nucleotides agree with TRBD1. J gave up 0 bases and V 7 bases, and 6 bases lay outside the gene matches. The germline gives CDR1 ENHRY, CDR2 SYGVKD. This CDR3 is 15 amino acids long. DNA of the CDR3: TGTGCCATCATGGGGGGACAGGGGTACTCCTACGAGCAGTACTTC. This translates into CAIMGGQGYSYEQYF.

The genes are TRBV27 and TRBJ1-6, with 7 bases matching TRBD1. Germline V lookup: CDR1 MNHEY, CDR2 SMNVEV (reference sequence). The J segment lost 3 bases and the V segment lost 6 bases, leaving 5 bases of the junction unmatched. This CDR3 has 15 residues. CDR3 region: CASSPRGDYNSPLHF. The CDR3, as DNA: TGTGCCAGCAGCCCCAGGGGGGACTATAATTCACCCCTCCACTTT.

The chain uses TRBV24-1 and TRBJ2-1; possibly TRBD1 for D (6 bases). V lost 5 bases, J lost 2 bases, and 12 bases lay in between. The CDR3 consists of 15 residues. CDR1 and CDR2 from the germline V gene are KGHDR and SFDVKD. CDR3 protein: CATSVATGTYNEQFF. CDR3 DNA: TGTGCCACCAGTGTCGCGACAGGAACCTACAATGAGCAGTTCTTC.

J is TRBJ2-7 and V is TRBV5-1; D perhaps matches TRBD2 (5 bases). Trimming took off 4 bases at V and 0 bases at J, with 14 bases between the two ends. The CDR3 covers 15 residues. CDR1 is SGHRS and CDR2 is YFSETQ in the germline V gene. The CDR3 protein is CASSEERGSSYEQYF. The DNA for the CDR3 is TGCGCCAGCAGCGAAGAACGGGGTTCCTCCTACGAGCAGTACTTC.

J is TRBJ2-3 and V is TRBV19; 8 positions agree with TRBD2. CDR1 and CDR2 (germline): LNHDA, SQIVND (reference sequence). CDR3 size: 15 residues. With 1 base clipped from V and 0 bases from J, the junction kept 0 bases outside the gene matches. The CDR3 is CASSIGLASTDTQYF. CDR3 coding DNA: TGTGCCAGTAGTATAGGACTAGCGAGCACAGATACGCAGTATTTT.

The DNA for the CDR3 is TGCGCCAGCAGCTTGGACCCACAGGGTACGGGGCCCCTCCACTTT. Its translation is CASSLDPQGTGPLHF. This chain links TRBV5-1 with TRBJ1-6, with TRBD1 as a possible D gene (6 bases). The length of the CDR3 is 15 residues. The V end was cut by 0 bases, the J end by 13 bases, with 17 bases between. CDR1 SGHRS and CDR2 YFSETQ come from the germline V gene.

The chain couples TRBV30 to TRBJ1-3; D is possibly TRBD1 (5 bases). V gave up 3 bases and J gave up 4 bases, with 13 bases separating them. The germline CDR1 and CDR2 sequences are GTSNPN and SVGIG (reference sequence). CDR3 length: 14 amino acids. The DNA for the CDR3 is TGTGCCTGGAGAAATTGGGGGGAGGGAAACACCATATATTTT. This translates into CAWRNWGEGNTIYF.

This clone was seen once. This chain joins TRBV28 and TRBJ2-7; D is possibly TRBD2 (7 bases). The CDR3 has 16 residues. The V gene lost 5 bases and the J gene lost 2 bases, with 19 bases spanning the gap. CDR1 is MDHEN and CDR2 is SYDVKM in the germline V gene. CDR3 residues: CASSPNTGRATYEQYF. Written as DNA, the CDR3 is TGTGCCAGCAGTCCGAATACAGGGAGGGCAACCTACGAGCAGTACTTC.

The CDR3 DNA sequence: TGTGCCAGCAGTCTTGAGAGGGGGAGGGCCTCCGACCAAGAGACCCAGTACTTC. It encodes CASSLERGRASDQETQYF. V and J are TRBV6-2 or TRBV6-3 and TRBJ2-5, with D perhaps TRBD2 (7 bases). V dropped 5 bases and J dropped 0 bases, with 22 bases sitting between them. The germline gives CDR1 MNHEY, CDR2 SVGEGT. The CDR3 is 18 amino acids.

This chain joins TRBV19 and TRBJ2-1; 14 bases map to TRBD2. The CDR3 runs 15 residues. V lost 8 bases and J lost 7; bases outside the gene matches: 7. Looked up from germline, CDR1 is LNHDA and CDR2 is SQIVND (reference sequence). The CDR3 region is CASFTGTSGRNEQFF. CDR3 sequence (DNA): TGTGCCAGTTTTACTGGGACTAGCGGGAGAAATGAGCAGTTCTTC.

This chain links TRBV6-5 with TRBJ1-2; D remains ambiguous. Germline V gene sequence: CDR1 MNHEY, CDR2 SVGAGI. V lost 4 bases, J lost 4 bases, and 16 bases lay in between. The CDR3 sequence is 15 residues long. In nucleotides, the CDR3 is TGTGCCAGCAGTTCCCGACCCAGTGGACTCTATGGCTACACCTTC. Translated: CASSSRPSGLYGYTF.

This chain connects TRBV5-6 to TRBJ2-1, with 8 bases identical to TRBD2. The CDR3 is made up of 15 amino acids. The trim removed 2 bases at V and 7 bases at J, leaving 8 bases unmatched. Per the germline V gene, CDR1 is SGHDT and CDR2 is YYEEEE. The CDR3 region is CASSFQGLGTNEQFF. CDR3 bases: TGTGCCAGCAGCTTCCAGGGACTAGGCACTAATGAGCAGTTCTTC.

The rearrangement uses TRBV19 and TRBJ2-4; no clear D gene. The CDR3 is made up of 16 amino acids. Trimming removed 1 base at V and 0 bases at J, with 10 bases between. Germline CDR1 is LNHDA and CDR2 is SQIVND (reference sequence). CDR3 nucleotide sequence: TGTGCCAGTAGTATAGGTACAGAGATAGCCAAAAACATTCAGTACTTC. Protein product: CASSIGTEIAKNIQYF.

V is TRBV29-1 and J is TRBJ1-1, with D tentatively TRBD1 (6 bases). CDR1 and CDR2 (germline): SQVTM, ANQGSEA. This CDR3 contains 12 residues. Trimming removed 6 bases at V and 2 bases at J, with 10 bases between. CDR3 in amino acids: CSVMTGNTEAFF. CDR3 DNA sequence: TGCAGCGTGATGACAGGAAACACTGAAGCTTTCTTT.

V gene TRBV15 combines with J gene TRBJ2-3, with TRBD2 as a possible D gene (6 bases). The CDR3 spans 17 residues. From germline, CDR1 is LNHNV and CDR2 YYDKDF (reference sequence). V lost 1 base and J lost 6, with 20 bases in between. The CDR3 DNA is TGTGCCACCAGCAGAGCGTGGGTAGCGGTAATTCCGGATACGCAGTATTTT. Translating gives CATSRAWVAVIPDTQYF.

This chain links TRBV27 with TRBJ2-3, with a tentative D call TRBD2 (5 bases). Germline loops: CDR1 MNHEY, CDR2 SMNVEV (reference sequence). Trimming pared 4 bases from V and 1 base from J, leaving 9 bases between. The CDR3 has 14 residues. The CDR3 DNA follows: TGTGCCAGCAGTTATGGCGGGCGCACAGATACGCAGTATTTT. It encodes CASSYGGRTDTQYF.

The chain links TRBV9 to TRBJ2-3; no clear D gene. V lost 3 bases, J lost 1 base, and 9 bases lay in between. The CDR3 is 14 residues long. Germline assignment: CDR1 SGDLS and CDR2 YYNGEE. The CDR3 sequence is CASSDDQGTDTQYF. The CDR3 DNA reads TGTGCCAGCAGCGATGATCAGGGCACAGATACGCAGTATTTT.

The chain carries TRBV2 and TRBJ2-3, with TRBD1 matching over 7 bases. The germline gives CDR1 SNHLY, CDR2 FYNNEI. Trimming at V came to 4 bases and at J to 0 bases, leaving 13 bases not matched to a gene. There are 18 residues in the CDR3. CDR3 in amino acids: CASSVTGLAPSSTDTQYF. Written as DNA, the CDR3 is TGTGCCAGCAGTGTGACAGGGCTCGCCCCTTCTAGCACAGATACGCAGTATTTT.

The J gene is TRBJ2-4, the V gene TRBV28, with 8 bases aligning to TRBD1. Germline values: CDR1 MDHEN, CDR2 SYDVKM. V lost 10 bases to trimming and J lost 3 bases; unmatched junction nucleotides: 2. The CDR3 totals 12 residues. The CDR3, as DNA: TGTGCCACCGACAGGGGCAAAAACATTCAGTACTTC. This gives the protein CATDRGKNIQYF.

CDR3 DNA sequence: TGTGCCTGGGGGTACGGGGCTGGAAACACCATATATTTT. It specifies CAWGYGAGNTIYF. This chain uses TRBV30 with TRBJ1-3; D unclear. CDR3 length: 13 amino acids. V was pared by 5 bases and J by 2 bases, with 10 bases between. Germline CDR1 reads GTSNPN; CDR2 reads SVGIG (reference sequence).

The V and J genes are TRBV25-1 and TRBJ2-5; 9 bases fit TRBD2. With 5 bases clipped from V and 0 bases from J, the junction kept 4 bases outside the gene matches. Germline V gives CDR1 MGHDK, CDR2 SYGVNS. The CDR3 has 15 residues. This chain's CDR3 is CASSIAGDNQETQYF. The CDR3 coding sequence is TGTGCCAGCAGTATAGCGGGAGACAACCAAGAGACCCAGTACTTC.